This T cell receptor (beta chain) was identified in a study of blood T cell repertoires in COVID-19. Background on the study: Some COVID-19 samples were acute and others convalescent; all came from the United States, Italy and Spain. Sample material is recorded as cDNA or gDNA derived from T cells, B-cell-depleted T cells, or PBMCs.

In the study's own analysis: For nucleated cells, counts were estimated from reference gene primer amplification. The assay was immunoSEQ multiplex PCR, and TCRdb's table has in-frame clones only and misses some. That table is the source of V, J and clone size, and D and trimming were worked out from the DNA. The sample has 200,000 to 250,000 clones; around 83% are singletons. This CDR3 has 17 residues. Germline loops: CDR1 SNHLY, CDR2 FYNNEI. The V segment lost 4 bases and the J segment 0 bases; nucleotides outside the gene matches: 5. This chain links TRBV2 with TRBJ2-3; 12 bases align to TRBD2. What was sequenced was peripheral blood. The source of this sequence is a woman in her 50s with acute or convalescent COVID-19. The CDR3 DNA reads as TGTGCCAGCAGTGTCGGACTAGCGGGGATTAGCACAGATACGCAGTATTTT. It specifies CASSVGLAGISTDTQYF.